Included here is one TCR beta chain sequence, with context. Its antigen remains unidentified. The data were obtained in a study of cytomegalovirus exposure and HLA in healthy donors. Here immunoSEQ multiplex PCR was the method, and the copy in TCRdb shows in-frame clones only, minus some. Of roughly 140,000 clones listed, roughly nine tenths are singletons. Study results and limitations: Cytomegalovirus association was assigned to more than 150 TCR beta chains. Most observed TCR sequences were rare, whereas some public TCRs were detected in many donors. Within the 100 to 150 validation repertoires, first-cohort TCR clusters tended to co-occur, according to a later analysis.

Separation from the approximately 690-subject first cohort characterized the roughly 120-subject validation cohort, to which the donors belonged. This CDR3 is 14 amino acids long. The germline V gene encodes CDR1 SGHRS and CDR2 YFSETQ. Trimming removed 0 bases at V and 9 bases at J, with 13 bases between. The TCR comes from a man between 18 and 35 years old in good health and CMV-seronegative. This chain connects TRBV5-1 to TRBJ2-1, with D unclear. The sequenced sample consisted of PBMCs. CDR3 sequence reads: CASSLAAASGEQFF. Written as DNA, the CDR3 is TGCGCCAGCAGCTTGGCGGCGGCGTCGGGTGAGCAGTTCTTC.